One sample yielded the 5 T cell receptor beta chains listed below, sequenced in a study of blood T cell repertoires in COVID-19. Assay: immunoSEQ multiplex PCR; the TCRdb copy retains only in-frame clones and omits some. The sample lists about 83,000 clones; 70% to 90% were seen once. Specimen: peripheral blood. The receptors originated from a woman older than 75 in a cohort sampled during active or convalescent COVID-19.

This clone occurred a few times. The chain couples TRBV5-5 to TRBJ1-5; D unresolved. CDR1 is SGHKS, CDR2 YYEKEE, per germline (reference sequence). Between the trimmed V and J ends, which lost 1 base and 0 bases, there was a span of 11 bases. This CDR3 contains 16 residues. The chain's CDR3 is CASSLLNQNSNQPQHF. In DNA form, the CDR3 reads TGTGCCAGCAGCTTGTTAAACCAGAATAGCAATCAGCCCCAGCATTTT.

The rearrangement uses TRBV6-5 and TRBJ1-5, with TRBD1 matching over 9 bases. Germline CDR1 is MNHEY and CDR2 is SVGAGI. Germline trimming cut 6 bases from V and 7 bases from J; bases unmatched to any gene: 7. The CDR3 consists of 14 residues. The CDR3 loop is CASSRMTGGQPQHF. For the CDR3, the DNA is TGTGCCAGCAGCCGCATGACAGGGGGACAGCCCCAGCATTTT.

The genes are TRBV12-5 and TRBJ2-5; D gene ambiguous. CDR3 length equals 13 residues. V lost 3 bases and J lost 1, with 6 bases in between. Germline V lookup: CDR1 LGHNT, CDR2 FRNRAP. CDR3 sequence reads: CASGFNSQETQYF. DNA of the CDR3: TGTGCTAGTGGTTTTAACAGCCAAGAGACCCAGTACTTC.

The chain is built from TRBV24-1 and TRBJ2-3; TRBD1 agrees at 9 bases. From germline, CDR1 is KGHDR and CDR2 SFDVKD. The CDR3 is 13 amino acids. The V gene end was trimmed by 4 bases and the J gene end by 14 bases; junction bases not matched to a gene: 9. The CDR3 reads CATSDLSTGGVYF. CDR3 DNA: TGTGCCACCAGTGACCTATCGACAGGGGGAGTGTATTTT.

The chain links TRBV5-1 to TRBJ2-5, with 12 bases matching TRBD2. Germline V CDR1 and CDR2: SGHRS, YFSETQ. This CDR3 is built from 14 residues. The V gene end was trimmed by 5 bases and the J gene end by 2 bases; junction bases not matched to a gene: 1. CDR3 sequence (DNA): TGCGCCAGCAGGCTAGCGGGAGGGCAAGAGACCCAGTACTTC. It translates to CASRLAGGQETQYF.